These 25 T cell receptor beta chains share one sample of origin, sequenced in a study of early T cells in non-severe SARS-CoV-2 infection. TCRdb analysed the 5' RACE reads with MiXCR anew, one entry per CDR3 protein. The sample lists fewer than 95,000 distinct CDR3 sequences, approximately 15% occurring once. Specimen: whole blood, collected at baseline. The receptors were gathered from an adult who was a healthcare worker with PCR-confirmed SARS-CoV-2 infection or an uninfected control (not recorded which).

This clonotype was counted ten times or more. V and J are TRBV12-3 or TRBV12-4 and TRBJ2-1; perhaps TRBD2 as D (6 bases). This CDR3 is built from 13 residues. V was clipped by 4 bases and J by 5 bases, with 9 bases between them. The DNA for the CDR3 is TGTGCCAGCAGTTCTAGCGTAAACAATGAGCAGTTCTTC. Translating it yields CASSSSVNNEQFF.

The CDR3 DNA sequence: TGTGCTAGTGCCTCCCCAGGTGGAGAAAACATTCAGTACTTC. Encoded protein: CASASPGGENIQYF. The V gene is TRBV12-5, the J gene TRBJ2-4; D call uncertain. V was cut by 7 bases and J by 5 bases, with 15 bases left in between. The CDR3 runs 14 residues. Germline-derived CDR1 and CDR2 are LGHNT and FRNRAP.

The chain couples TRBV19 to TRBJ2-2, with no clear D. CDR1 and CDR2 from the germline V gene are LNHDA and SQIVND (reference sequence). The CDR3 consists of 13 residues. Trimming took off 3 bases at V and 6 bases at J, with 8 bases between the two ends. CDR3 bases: TGTGCCAGTAGTATCGGCCGAGCCGGGGAGCTGTTTTTT. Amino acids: CASSIGRAGELFF.

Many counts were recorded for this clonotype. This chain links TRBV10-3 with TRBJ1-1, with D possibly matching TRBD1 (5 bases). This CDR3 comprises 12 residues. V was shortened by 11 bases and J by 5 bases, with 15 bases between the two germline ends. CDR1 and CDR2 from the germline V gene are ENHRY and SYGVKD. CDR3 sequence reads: CAAGGLGTEAFF. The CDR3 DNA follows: TGTGCCGCCGGGGGACTGGGTACTGAAGCTTTCTTT.

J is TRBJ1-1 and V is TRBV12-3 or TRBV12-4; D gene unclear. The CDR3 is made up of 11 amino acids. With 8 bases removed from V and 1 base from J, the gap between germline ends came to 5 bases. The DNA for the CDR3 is TGTGCCAGCGCCTGGAACACTGAAGCTTTCTTT. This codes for CASAWNTEAFF.

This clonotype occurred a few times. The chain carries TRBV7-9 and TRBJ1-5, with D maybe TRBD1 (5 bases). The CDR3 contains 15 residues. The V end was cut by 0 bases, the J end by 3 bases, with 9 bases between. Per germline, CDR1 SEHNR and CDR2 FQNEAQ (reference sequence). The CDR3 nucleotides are TGTGCCAGCAGCTTAGCAGGGACCTTCAATCAGCCCCAGCATTTT. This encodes CASSLAGTFNQPQHF.

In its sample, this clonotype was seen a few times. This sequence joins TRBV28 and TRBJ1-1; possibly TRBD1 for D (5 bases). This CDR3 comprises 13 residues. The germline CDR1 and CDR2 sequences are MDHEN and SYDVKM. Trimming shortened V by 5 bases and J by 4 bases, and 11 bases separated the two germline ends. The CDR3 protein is CASSTDRATEAFF. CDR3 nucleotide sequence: TGTGCCAGCAGTACAGACAGAGCCACTGAAGCTTTCTTT.

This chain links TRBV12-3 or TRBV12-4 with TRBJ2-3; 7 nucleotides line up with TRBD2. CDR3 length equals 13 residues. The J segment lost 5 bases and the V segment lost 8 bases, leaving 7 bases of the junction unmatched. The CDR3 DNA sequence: TGTGCCAGCGGGGCTAGCGGCCTAGATACGCAGTATTTT. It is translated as CASGASGLDTQYF.

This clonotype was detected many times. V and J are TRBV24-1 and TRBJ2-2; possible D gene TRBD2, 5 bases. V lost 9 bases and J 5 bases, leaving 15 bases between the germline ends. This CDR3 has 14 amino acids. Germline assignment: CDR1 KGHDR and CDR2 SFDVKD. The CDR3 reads CATSEGRETGELFF. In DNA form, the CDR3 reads TGTGCCACCTCAGAGGGTAGGGAGACCGGGGAGCTGTTTTTT.

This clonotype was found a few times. As DNA, the CDR3 is TGCAGTGCTAGAGCTCGTACCATGAGCAATCAGCCCCAGCATTTT. Protein: CSARARTMSNQPQHF. The chain is built from TRBV20-1 and TRBJ1-5; D ambiguous. Germline lookup yields CDR1 DFQATT and CDR2 SNEGSKA (reference sequence). The V and J ends lost 1 base and 1 base respectively, with 11 bases between them. CDR3 length: 15 amino acids.

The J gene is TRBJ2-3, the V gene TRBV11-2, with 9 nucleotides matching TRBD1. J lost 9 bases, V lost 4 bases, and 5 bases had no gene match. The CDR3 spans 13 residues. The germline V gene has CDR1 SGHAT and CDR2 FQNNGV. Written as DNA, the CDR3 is TGTGCCAGCAGCTCAGAAGGACAGGGGACGCAGTATTTT. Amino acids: CASSSEGQGTQYF.

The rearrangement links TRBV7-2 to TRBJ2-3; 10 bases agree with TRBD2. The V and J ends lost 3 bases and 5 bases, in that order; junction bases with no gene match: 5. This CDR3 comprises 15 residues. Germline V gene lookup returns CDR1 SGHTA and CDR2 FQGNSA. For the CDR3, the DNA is TGTGCCAGCAGCTTGAGTAGCGGGAGGTTAGATACGCAGTATTTT. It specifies CASSLSSGRLDTQYF.

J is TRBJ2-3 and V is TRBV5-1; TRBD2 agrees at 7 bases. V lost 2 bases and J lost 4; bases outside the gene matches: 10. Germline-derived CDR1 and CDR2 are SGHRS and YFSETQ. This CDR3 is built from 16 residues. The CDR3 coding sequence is TGCGCCAGCAGCTTCTGGTCCGCGGGAGTGGCAGATACGCAGTATTTT. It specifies CASSFWSAGVADTQYF.

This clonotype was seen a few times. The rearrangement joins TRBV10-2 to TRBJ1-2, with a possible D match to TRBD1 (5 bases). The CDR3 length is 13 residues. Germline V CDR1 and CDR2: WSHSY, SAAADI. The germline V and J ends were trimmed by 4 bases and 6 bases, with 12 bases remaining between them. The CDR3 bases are TGCGCCAGCAGTGGGACACGCTCAGATGGCTACACCTTC. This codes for CASSGTRSDGYTF.

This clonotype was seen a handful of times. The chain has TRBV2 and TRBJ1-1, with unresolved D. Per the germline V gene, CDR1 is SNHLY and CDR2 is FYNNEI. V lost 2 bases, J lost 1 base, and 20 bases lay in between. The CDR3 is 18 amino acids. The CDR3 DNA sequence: TGTGCCAGCAGTGAAAGTGTTAGGCCGCCGAACGGGAACACTGAAGCTTTCTTT. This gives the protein CASSESVRPPNGNTEAFF.

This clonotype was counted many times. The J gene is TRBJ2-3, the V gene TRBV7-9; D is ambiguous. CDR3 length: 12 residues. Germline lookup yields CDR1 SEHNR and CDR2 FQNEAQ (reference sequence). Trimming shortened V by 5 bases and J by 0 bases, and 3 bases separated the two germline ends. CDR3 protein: CASSLSTDTQYF. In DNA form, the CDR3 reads TGTGCCAGCAGCCTTAGCACAGATACGCAGTATTTT.

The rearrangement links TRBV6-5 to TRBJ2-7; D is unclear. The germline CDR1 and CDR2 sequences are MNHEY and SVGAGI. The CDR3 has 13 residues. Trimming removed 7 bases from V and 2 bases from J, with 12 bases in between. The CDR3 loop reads CASTEADTYEQYF. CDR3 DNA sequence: TGTGCCAGCACCGAGGCGGATACCTACGAGCAGTACTTC.

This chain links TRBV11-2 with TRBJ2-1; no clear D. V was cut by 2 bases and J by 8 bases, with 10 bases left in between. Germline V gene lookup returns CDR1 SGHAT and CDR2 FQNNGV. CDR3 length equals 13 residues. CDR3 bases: TGTGCCAGCAGCTTACGTAGTGCCGATGAGCAGTTCTTC. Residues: CASSLRSADEQFF.

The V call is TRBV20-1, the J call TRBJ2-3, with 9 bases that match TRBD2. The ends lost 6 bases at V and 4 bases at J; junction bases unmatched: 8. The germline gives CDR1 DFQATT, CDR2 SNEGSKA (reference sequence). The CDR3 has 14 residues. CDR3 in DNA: TGCAGTGCCCCCGGGACTAGCCCAGCAGATACGCAGTATTTT. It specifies CSAPGTSPADTQYF.

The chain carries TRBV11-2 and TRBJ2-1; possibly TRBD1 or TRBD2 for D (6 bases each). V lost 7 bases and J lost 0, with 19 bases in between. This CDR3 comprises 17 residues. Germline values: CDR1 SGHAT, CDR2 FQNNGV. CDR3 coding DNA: TGTGCCAGCACCGACTCGGGGGCGGGGAGCTCCTACAATGAGCAGTTCTTC. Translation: CASTDSGAGSSYNEQFF.

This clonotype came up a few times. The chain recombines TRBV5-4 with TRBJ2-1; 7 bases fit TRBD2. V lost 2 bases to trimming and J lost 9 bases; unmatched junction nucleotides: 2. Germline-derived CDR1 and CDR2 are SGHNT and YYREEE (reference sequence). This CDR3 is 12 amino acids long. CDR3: CASSLPSGEQFF. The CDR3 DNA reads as TGTGCCAGCAGCTTACCTAGCGGTGAGCAGTTCTTC.

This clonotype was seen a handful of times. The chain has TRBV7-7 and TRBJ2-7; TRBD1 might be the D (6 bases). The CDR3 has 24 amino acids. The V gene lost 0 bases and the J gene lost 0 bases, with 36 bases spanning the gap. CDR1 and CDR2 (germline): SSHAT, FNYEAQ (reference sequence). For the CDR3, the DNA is TGTGCCAGCAGCTTAGCGCGGATCAAGGAACAGAACAGGGAGACAGACCCAAGCTCCTACGAGCAGTACTTC. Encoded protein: CASSLARIKEQNRETDPSSYEQYF.

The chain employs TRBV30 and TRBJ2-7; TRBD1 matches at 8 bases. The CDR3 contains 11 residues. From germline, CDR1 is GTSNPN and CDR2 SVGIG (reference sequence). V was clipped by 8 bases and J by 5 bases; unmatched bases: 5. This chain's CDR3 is CAVLDRDEQYF. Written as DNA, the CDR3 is TGTGCCGTACTGGACAGGGACGAGCAGTACTTC.

This CDR3 is CASSLGQGKYEQYF. CDR3 DNA sequence: TGTGCCAGCAGCTTGGGACAGGGTAAGTACGAGCAGTACTTC. The chain joins TRBV11-2 to TRBJ2-7; 9 bases align to TRBD1. Germline values: CDR1 SGHAT, CDR2 FQNNGV. After removal of 3 bases from V and 4 bases from J, the junction contained 4 bases not matched to a gene. The CDR3 totals 14 residues.

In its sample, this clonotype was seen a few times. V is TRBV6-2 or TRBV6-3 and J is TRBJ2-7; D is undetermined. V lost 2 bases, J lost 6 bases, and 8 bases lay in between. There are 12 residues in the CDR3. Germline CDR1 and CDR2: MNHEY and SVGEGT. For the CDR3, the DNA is TGTGCCAGCAGTTACGTCTCGGGCGAGCAGTACTTC. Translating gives CASSYVSGEQYF.